A selection of T cell receptor beta chains follows, all from one sample in a study of blood T cell repertoires in COVID-19. Only in-frame clones appear in the TCRdb table, and some are missing; sequencing was by immunoSEQ multiplex PCR. The sample shows roughly 80,000 clones, roughly 84% of them seen only once. The sample taken for sequencing was peripheral blood. The receptors originated from a man aged 45-65 years with acute or convalescent COVID-19. Both conserved end residues are part of each CDR3. A D gene is named only where the DNA matches it firmly. Clone size is stated in some rows and not others, as once, few, many or a class when expanded.

CDR3 DNA | CDR3 protein | V gene | D gene | clone size | J gene
TGCGCCTCCGGGACTAGCGGTTCCTACAATGAGCAGTTCTTC | CASGTSGSYNEQFF | TRBV10-1 | TRBD2 | - | TRBJ2-1
TGTGCCAGCAGTTATAACGGACAGGTGATCTATAATTCACCCCTCCACTTT | CASSYNGQVIYNSPLHF | TRBV2 | TRBD1 | few | TRBJ1-6
TGTGCCAGCAGCCCCCAGCGGAACACTGAAGCTTTCTTT | CASSPQRNTEAFF | TRBV11-2 | - | - | TRBJ1-1
TGTGCCAGTAGTATAGTAGCGGGGGTGATCACAGATACGCAGTATTTT | CASSIVAGVITDTQYF | TRBV19 | TRBD2 | - | TRBJ2-3
TGTGCCAGCAGCTTAACTAGCGGGAGAAGCGATGAGCAGTTCTTC | CASSLTSGRSDEQFF | TRBV11-2 | TRBD2 | - | TRBJ2-1
TGTGCCATCAGTGACCCCGCTACCTACGAGCAGTACTTC | CAISDPATYEQYF | TRBV10-3 | - | once | TRBJ2-7
TGTGCCAGCAGCCAAGGGGGGGGCAACACTGAAGCTTTCTTT | CASSQGGGNTEAFF | TRBV3-1/TRBV3-2 | - | - | TRBJ1-1
TGTGCCAGCAGCTCCACGACTAGCGGGGCCTACGAGCAGTACTTC | CASSSTTSGAYEQYF | TRBV11-2 | TRBD2 | - | TRBJ2-7
TGTGCCAGCAGCTCCGAGGACAGGGTACAGGGCTATGGCTACACCTTC | CASSSEDRVQGYGYTF | TRBV7-2 | TRBD1 | - | TRBJ1-2
TGCGCCAGCAGCTTGGCCCTCCAGGGGGGCTATGGCTACACCTTC | CASSLALQGGYGYTF | TRBV5-1 | TRBD1 | - | TRBJ1-2
TGTGCCAGCAAGAACGACAGGGGTATCGGGGAGCTGTTTTTT | CASKNDRGIGELFF | TRBV2 | TRBD1 | - | TRBJ2-2
TGTGCCAGCAGCTTAGAGGGACAGTACGGTGAGCAGTTCTTC | CASSLEGQYGEQFF | TRBV9 | TRBD1 | - | TRBJ2-1
TGTGCCAGCAGCTTGACGGATTCGAAGGGGGTCGGTGGCTACACCTTC | CASSLTDSKGVGGYTF | TRBV5-8 | - | - | TRBJ1-2
TGTGCCAGCAGCTCGCGGACTAGCGGGGCGAGGAATGAGCAGTTCTTC | CASSSRTSGARNEQFF | TRBV7-6 | TRBD2 | - | TRBJ2-1
TGCAGCGTTCGCGGGGCAAGTTCCTACAATGAGCAGTTCTTC | CSVRGASSYNEQFF | TRBV29-1 | - | - | TRBJ2-1
TGTGCCAGCGTAAGGCAGGGAAAGGGTAATGAAAAACTGTTTTTT | CASVRQGKGNEKLFF | TRBV28 | - | - | TRBJ1-4
TGTGCCAGCTCTTCCGGAGGGGGGGGATCGGCTGGAAACACCATATATTTT | CASSSGGGGSAGNTIYF | TRBV18 | - | - | TRBJ1-3
TGTGCCAGCAGCGCCTCTCCATCTGAGTCCTATAATTCACCCCTCCACTTT | CASSASPSESYNSPLHF | TRBV9 | - | - | TRBJ1-6
TGTGCCAGCAGTTACTCGCTAGCGGGGGGCACCGGGGAGCTGTTTTTT | CASSYSLAGGTGELFF | TRBV6-6 | TRBD2 | - | TRBJ2-2
TGCAGCGTTGTGAGGAACACTGAAGCTTTCTTT | CSVVRNTEAFF | TRBV29-1 | - | once | TRBJ1-1
TGCGCCAGCAGCCAAGAGGGGAGGGCGACAGATACGCAGTATTTT | CASSQEGRATDTQYF | TRBV4-3 | TRBD2 | - | TRBJ2-3
TGTGCCACCAGCAGAGAAAGGACTAGCGGGAGTCGGGAGCTGTTTTTT | CATSRERTSGSRELFF | TRBV15 | TRBD2 | - | TRBJ2-2
TGTGCCAGCAGACCCCCGGGGGTTGCGGTCACCGGGGAGCTGTTTTTT | CASRPPGVAVTGELFF | TRBV11-1 | - | - | TRBJ2-2
TGTGCCAGCAGCATCCGAGACAGGGGTTTTCGTCAGCCCCAGCATTTT | CASSIRDRGFRQPQHF | TRBV5-4 | TRBD1 | - | TRBJ1-5
TGTGCCAGCACCCCCTTCCAGGGATATAACTATGGCTACACCTTC | CASTPFQGYNYGYTF | TRBV6-5 | - | - | TRBJ1-2
TGTGCCAGCAGCCCGGACAGTATCTCTGGAAACACCATATATTTT | CASSPDSISGNTIYF | TRBV7-9 | - | - | TRBJ1-3
TGCAGTGCTAGTCTGGGCGGGGTGGCCTACGAGCAGTACTTC | CSASLGGVAYEQYF | TRBV20-1 | - | - | TRBJ2-7
TGTGCCAGCAGTGACTCGGGCAGGGCCAACGATAGCAATCAGCCCCAGCATTTT | CASSDSGRANDSNQPQHF | TRBV6-4 | - | - | TRBJ1-5
TGTGGCTCGGGAGGGGGCGGTTTTGATCAGCCCCAGCATTTT | CGSGGGGFDQPQHF | TRBV7-8 | TRBD1 | once | TRBJ1-5
TGTGCCACCAGTCCCGGGGGAAGGGACACCGGGGAGCTGTTTTTT | CATSPGGRDTGELFF | TRBV15 | - | - | TRBJ2-2
TGTGCCAGCAGCTTACAGGGCTTCACCGGGGAGCTGTTTTTT | CASSLQGFTGELFF | TRBV11-2 | - | - | TRBJ2-2
TGCAGCGTTGCTTTGGGGGGGGCATATGAGCAGTTCTTC | CSVALGGAYEQFF | TRBV29-1 | - | - | TRBJ2-1
TGCGCCAGCAGCTTATCCCCCCTCGGTGTTACAGACTCTGGAAACACCATATATTTT | CASSLSPLGVTDSGNTIYF | TRBV5-1 | - | few | TRBJ1-3
TGTGCCAGCTCACCACCGCAGGGGCGAGGCTACACCTTC | CASSPPQGRGYTF | TRBV18 | - | - | TRBJ1-2
TGTGCCAGCAGCTCAGCTAGCGGGACCTCCTACGAGCAGTACTTC | CASSSASGTSYEQYF | TRBV11-3 | TRBD2 | - | TRBJ2-7
TGTGCCTGGAGTGTACTAGGACTAGGTAGACCCGGGGAGCTGTTTTTT | CAWSVLGLGRPGELFF | TRBV30 | TRBD2 | few | TRBJ2-2
TGTGCCAGCAGCAAAATTTACGGGAGAGATGAGCAGTTCTTC | CASSKIYGRDEQFF | TRBV21-1 | - | - | TRBJ2-1
TGTGCCAGCAGCTTAGTTTTCAGGGGTAACGAGCAGTACTTC | CASSLVFRGNEQYF | TRBV7-2 | - | - | TRBJ2-7
TGTGCCAGCGGGACAGGCAATCAGCCCCAGCATTTT | CASGTGNQPQHF | TRBV10-3 | TRBD1 | - | TRBJ1-5
TGTGCCAGCAGGGTTGTTTCTGGCAGGGGGCCGATAATTAGCTACGAGCAGTACTTC | CASRVVSGRGPIISYEQYF | TRBV11-2 | TRBD1 | - | TRBJ2-7
TGTGCCAGCAGTTACCTCACAGGGGCACGGACCGGGGAGCTGTTTTTT | CASSYLTGARTGELFF | TRBV6-8 | TRBD1 | - | TRBJ2-2
TGTGCCAGCAGCTTAGGGGCAGGGGGCTTCCAAGAGACCCAGTACTTC | CASSLGAGGFQETQYF | TRBV11-3 | TRBD1 | once | TRBJ2-5
TGTGCCAGCAGCATGAATAGCGGGAGTAGGACCGGGGAGCTGTTTTTT | CASSMNSGSRTGELFF | TRBV7-8 | TRBD2 | - | TRBJ2-2
TGCGCCAGCAGCCTCCCTGGTGAACAGAATGAAAAACTGTTTTTT | CASSLPGEQNEKLFF | TRBV23-1 | - | - | TRBJ1-4
TGTGCCAGCTCACCAACTCCAGGGGAGGGAGATGGCTACACCTTC | CASSPTPGEGDGYTF | TRBV18 | - | - | TRBJ1-2
TGTGCCAGCAGCTTAGAGGGTCTAGCGGGATACAATGAGCAGTTCTTC | CASSLEGLAGYNEQFF | TRBV11-3 | TRBD2 | few | TRBJ2-1
TGTGCCAGCAGCTTGGGGGGACTAGCGGGTTACAATGAGCAGTTCTTC | CASSLGGLAGYNEQFF | TRBV5-4 | TRBD2 | - | TRBJ2-1
TGTGCCAGCAGCTTAGTCGCAGCGGGAGTGGATGAGCAGTTCTTC | CASSLVAAGVDEQFF | TRBV11-3 | TRBD2 | - | TRBJ2-1
TGTGCCAGCAGCTTAGGAGGAGGAAACACCATATATTTT | CASSLGGGNTIYF | TRBV7-3 | - | - | TRBJ1-3
TGTGCCAGCTCAGTGACAGTGGCCCAGACAACAAAGAGCAATCAGCCCCAGCATTTT | CASSVTVAQTTKSNQPQHF | TRBV6-4 | - | once | TRBJ1-5